The rows below give T cell receptor beta chains drawn from one sample of a study of CD8 T cells in Susac syndrome. MiXCR, run by TCRdb on the immunoSEQ multiplex PCR reads, gives a single entry per CDR3 protein. The table lists 170,000 or so distinct CDR3 sequences, approximately 94% of them singletons. Sequenced material: CD4+ T cells from PBMCs. Source of these receptors: a human donor with Susac syndrome. The CDR3 runs from the conserved cysteine through the conserved F or W. Each record gives: D gene, clone size, J gene, V gene, CDR3 DNA, CDR3 protein. D genes are given only for firm matches. Part of the rows lack a size; the others show once, few, many or a class for expanded clones.

D: NA
size: NA
J: TRBJ2-7
V: TRBV12-3/TRBV12-4
DNA: TGTGCCAGCAGAGGCGACAGTCACGAGCAGTACTTC
CDR3: CASRGDSHEQYF

D: TRBD1
size: NA
J: TRBJ2-5
V: TRBV19
DNA: TGTGCCAGTAGTACCGGACAGGGCGAGACCCAGTACTTC
CDR3: CASSTGQGETQYF

D: TRBD2
size: NA
J: TRBJ2-7
V: TRBV7-9
DNA: TGTGCCAGCAGCGGACTAGCGAACGAGCAGTACTTC
CDR3: CASSGLANEQYF

D: NA
size: NA
J: TRBJ2-3
V: TRBV29-1
DNA: TGCAGCGTTCAGCGCTCAGATACGCAGTATTTT
CDR3: CSVQRSDTQYF

D: TRBD1
size: once
J: TRBJ2-5
V: TRBV20-1
DNA: TGCAGTGCTTGGCCGGGACAGGGTTCGGAGACCCAGTACTTC
CDR3: CSAWPGQGSETQYF

D: NA
size: NA
J: TRBJ1-6
V: TRBV7-9
DNA: TGTGCCAGCAGCACCAGTAATTCACCCCTCCACTTT
CDR3: CASSTSNSPLHF

D: NA
size: NA
J: TRBJ2-1
V: TRBV29-1
DNA: TGCAGCGTTGTAAAGGGAGAGGGAGCCAATGAGCAGTTCTTC
CDR3: CSVVKGEGANEQFF

D: TRBD2
size: NA
J: TRBJ2-7
V: TRBV20-1
DNA: TGCAGTGCTAGATTAGCGGGGGCGAAGAACGAGCAGTACTTC
CDR3: CSARLAGAKNEQYF

D: NA
size: NA
J: TRBJ1-1
V: TRBV6-2/TRBV6-3
DNA: TGTGCCAGCAGTTTCCCCGGGGGCACTGAAGCTTTCTTT
CDR3: CASSFPGGTEAFF

D: NA
size: NA
J: TRBJ1-1
V: TRBV5-1
DNA: TGCGCCAGCAGCTTGGGGGCCCCAACGGAGACTGAAGCTTTCTTT
CDR3: CASSLGAPTETEAFF

D: NA
size: NA
J: TRBJ1-2
V: TRBV9
DNA: TGTGCCAGCAGCTCCGCTTCTTGGGGCGGCTACACCTTC
CDR3: CASSSASWGGYTF

D: NA
size: once
J: TRBJ2-7
V: TRBV20-1
DNA: TGCAGTGCTAGTAGGGGGGGCAGGAACTACGAGCAGTACTTC
CDR3: CSASRGGRNYEQYF

D: TRBD1
size: NA
J: TRBJ1-1
V: TRBV29-1
DNA: TGCAGCGCGCGACAGGGGTCGAACACTGAAGCTTTCTTT
CDR3: CSARQGSNTEAFF

D: TRBD1
size: NA
J: TRBJ1-1
V: TRBV7-9
DNA: TGTGCCAGCAGCTTAACAAAGACAGGGACGGAAGCTTTCTTT
CDR3: CASSLTKTGTEAFF

D: NA
size: NA
J: TRBJ2-3
V: TRBV5-4
DNA: TGTGCCAGCAGCTTGGCCATGCGCGACAGGCCAGATACGCAGTATTTT
CDR3: CASSLAMRDRPDTQYF

D: NA
size: NA
J: TRBJ2-2
V: TRBV29-1
DNA: TGCAGCGTTCGATTATTGGGGGGACAGAGCAACACCGGGGAGCTGTTTTTT
CDR3: CSVRLLGGQSNTGELFF

D: TRBD1
size: NA
J: TRBJ2-5
V: TRBV20-1
DNA: TGCAGTGCTAGAGCCGAGACAGGGGATCGAGAGACCCAGTACTTC
CDR3: CSARAETGDRETQYF

D: NA
size: NA
J: TRBJ2-1
V: TRBV28
DNA: TGTGCCAGCACCGATGCCCACAATGAGCAGTTCTTC
CDR3: CASTDAHNEQFF

D: TRBD2
size: NA
J: TRBJ2-3
V: TRBV6-1
DNA: TGTGCCACCCAGGGGCGACTAGCGGGGACCTATACGCAGTATTTT
CDR3: CATQGRLAGTYTQYF

D: TRBD2
size: NA
J: TRBJ2-7
V: TRBV30
DNA: TGTGCCTGGACTAGCGGACTCTACGAGCAGTACTTC
CDR3: CAWTSGLYEQYF

D: TRBD1
size: NA
J: TRBJ2-2
V: TRBV29-1
DNA: TGCAGCGTCCACACGACAGGGGCCACCGGGGAGCTGTTTTTT
CDR3: CSVHTTGATGELFF

D: NA
size: NA
J: TRBJ2-5
V: TRBV19
DNA: TGTGCCAGTAGTTTCCGGGACCTAGAGACCCAGTACTTC
CDR3: CASSFRDLETQYF

D: NA
size: NA
J: TRBJ1-1
V: TRBV5-4
DNA: TGTGCCAGCAGCCTTGTTAGGAACGCTGAAGCTTTCTTT
CDR3: CASSLVRNAEAFF

D: NA
size: NA
J: TRBJ2-2
V: TRBV3-1
DNA: TGTGCCAGCAGCCGGAGGGGAATGAACACCGGGGAGCTGTTTTTT
CDR3: CASSRRGMNTGELFF

D: NA
size: few
J: TRBJ1-5
V: TRBV24-1
DNA: TGTGCCACCAGTGATAGCTTTGACTCCTACAATCAGCCCCAGCATTTT
CDR3: CATSDSFDSYNQPQHF

D: TRBD2
size: NA
J: TRBJ2-3
V: TRBV5-6
DNA: TGTGCCAGCAGCTGGACTAGCGGGGGCACTAGCACAGATACGCAGTATTTT
CDR3: CASSWTSGGTSTDTQYF

D: TRBD2
size: NA
J: TRBJ2-2
V: TRBV7-2
DNA: TGTGCCAGCACGCTTAGAGGCGGGAGGAACACCGGGGAGCTGTTTTTT
CDR3: CASTLRGGRNTGELFF

D: TRBD1
size: NA
J: TRBJ2-4
V: TRBV30
DNA: TGTGCCTGGAGTGTAAAGGGGACAGGCCTGGGGAACATTCAGTACTTC
CDR3: CAWSVKGTGLGNIQYF

D: NA
size: NA
J: TRBJ1-2
V: TRBV7-9
DNA: TGTGCCAGCAGCCCCGGACAGTCTGGCTACACCTTC
CDR3: CASSPGQSGYTF

D: NA
size: NA
J: TRBJ2-3
V: TRBV30
DNA: TGTGCCTGGAGTGGGGCGCGCGGCGTCACAGATACGCAGTATTTT
CDR3: CAWSGARGVTDTQYF

D: TRBD1
size: NA
J: TRBJ1-2
V: TRBV4-3
DNA: TGCGCCAGCAGCCAAGAAGACAGGGTAGCTGGCTACACCTTC
CDR3: CASSQEDRVAGYTF

D: NA
size: NA
J: TRBJ2-3
V: TRBV20-1
DNA: TGCAGCGTAGGAAATCGCATGATTACGCAGTATTTT
CDR3: CSVGNRMITQYF

D: NA
size: NA
J: TRBJ1-2
V: TRBV29-1
DNA: TGCAGCGTTGATCGGGTGGGCTATGGCTACACCTTC
CDR3: CSVDRVGYGYTF

D: TRBD2
size: NA
J: TRBJ2-3
V: TRBV27
DNA: TGTGCCAGCAGTTTATCCGCCCTAGCGGGAGGGCCCACAGATACGCAGTATTTT
CDR3: CASSLSALAGGPTDTQYF

D: NA
size: NA
J: TRBJ1-2
V: TRBV9
DNA: TGTGCCAGCAGCGGCCCCTCCCCGAGGCTGAATGGCTACACCTTC
CDR3: CASSGPSPRLNGYTF

D: TRBD1
size: once
J: TRBJ2-1
V: TRBV3-1
DNA: TGTGCCAGCAGACGACAGGGGGCCGATGAGCAGTTCTTC
CDR3: CASRRQGADEQFF

D: TRBD2
size: once
J: TRBJ2-5
V: TRBV20-1
DNA: TGCAGTGCTAGAGAAGGACTAGCAGGGGAGACCCAGTACTTC
CDR3: CSAREGLAGETQYF

D: NA
size: once
J: TRBJ1-2
V: TRBV3-1
DNA: TGTGCCAGCAGCGCCTCCTATGGCTACACCTTC
CDR3: CASSASYGYTF

D: NA
size: NA
J: TRBJ2-7
V: TRBV29-1
DNA: TGCAGCGTTGGGATCTCCTACGAGCAGTACTTC
CDR3: CSVGISYEQYF

D: NA
size: NA
J: TRBJ1-6
V: TRBV9
DNA: TGTGCCAGCAGCGTAGCGGAATCTTCACCCCTCCACTTT
CDR3: CASSVAESSPLHF

D: NA
size: NA
J: TRBJ1-1
V: TRBV6-5
DNA: TGTGCCAGCAGTTACTCCACCGGGACAACGAACACTGAAGCTTTCTTT
CDR3: CASSYSTGTTNTEAFF

D: NA
size: NA
J: TRBJ2-5
V: TRBV23-1
DNA: TGCGCCAGCAGTCGGTTCAACTCTGGGAGCCGATACTTC
CDR3: CASSRFNSGSRYF

D: NA
size: NA
J: TRBJ2-4
V: TRBV4-2
DNA: TGTGCCAGCAGCCAAGATTTAGCGTTGAACATTCAGTACTTC
CDR3: CASSQDLALNIQYF

D: TRBD1
size: NA
J: TRBJ2-1
V: TRBV7-9
DNA: TGTGCCAGCAGCCTGCGGGGACAGGGGTTGGAGCAGTTCTTC
CDR3: CASSLRGQGLEQFF

D: NA
size: once
J: TRBJ2-1
V: TRBV5-1
DNA: TGCGCCAGCAGCTCCGCGGTCACCAATGAGCAGTTCTTC
CDR3: CASSSAVTNEQFF

D: TRBD1
size: NA
J: TRBJ2-5
V: TRBV5-1
DNA: TGCGCCAGCAGCTTTTGGACAGGGAACCTCCGGGAGACCCAGTACTTC
CDR3: CASSFWTGNLRETQYF

D: NA
size: once
J: TRBJ1-2
V: TRBV29-1
DNA: TGCAGCGTTGACTACAGGAGGGGCTACACCTTC
CDR3: CSVDYRRGYTF